These 18 T cell receptor beta chains originate from one sample sequenced in a study of a mutant IDH1 vaccine in newly diagnosed glioma (dated by TCRdb to the early 2020s). Library preparation used the immunoSEQ multiplex PCR assay. The immuneACCESS repertoire file appears here via TCRdb, limited to in-frame rearrangements. These files lack a portion of the clones; in checked studies, under half of the deficit traces to unresolved V genes, and the cause of the others is not known. The sample table lists tens of thousands of clones, around 89% of them with a count of one. Together, the top ten hold around 5.4% of the sample. These TCRs are of unknown antigen specificity. The intended sense of this specimen's time point label: week 35, safety follow-up. Every vaccine dose consisted of 300 ug of a 20-mer mutant IDH1 peptide in Montanide, administered subcutaneously together with topical imiquimod. The input for sequencing was PBMCs, taken from a glioma patient whose treatment included an IDH1 peptide vaccine. Receptors were obtained from a woman between 40 and 55 years old with glioma.

This chain joins TRBV6-5 and TRBJ1-5, with D unclear. Germline V lookup: CDR1 MNHEY, CDR2 SVGAGI. Trimming took off 0 bases at V and 3 bases at J, with 3 bases between the two ends. This CDR3 region has 13 residues. CDR3 in amino acids: CASSYSINQPQHF. In nucleotides, the CDR3 is TGTGCCAGCAGTTACTCGATCAATCAGCCCCAGCATTTT.

The genes are TRBV9 and TRBJ2-7, with 11 bases matching TRBD2. V was pared by 2 bases and J by 3 bases, with 1 base of the junction left unmatched. This CDR3 is built from 14 residues. CDR1 is SGDLS, CDR2 YYNGEE, per germline. CDR3 amino acids: CASSVSGGDYEQYF. The CDR3 DNA reads as TGTGCCAGCAGCGTTAGCGGGGGGGACTACGAGCAGTACTTC.

This chain uses TRBV28 with TRBJ1-2; D gene unclear. V was trimmed by 6 bases and J by 7 bases, leaving 21 bases between them. There are 15 residues in the CDR3. CDR1 and CDR2 (germline): MDHEN, SYDVKM. The CDR3 DNA follows: TGTGCCAGCAGCCTTCCTACACCCCGCGGGAGTGGCTACACCTTC. Its protein product is CASSLPTPRGSGYTF.

V and J are TRBV2 and TRBJ2-1; D gene uncertain. This CDR3 has 15 residues. Trimming shortened V by 1 base and J by 0 bases, and 7 bases separated the two germline ends. Germline V CDR1 and CDR2: SNHLY, FYNNEI. This CDR3 reads CASSEVENSYNEQFF. CDR3 nucleotides: TGTGCCAGCAGTGAAGTGGAAAACTCCTACAATGAGCAGTTCTTC.

This clone came up a few times. This chain connects TRBV5-1 to TRBJ1-2, with a tentative D call TRBD1 (6 bases). Germline V gene data show CDR1 as SGHRS and CDR2 as YFSETQ. CDR3 size: 15 residues. V was trimmed by 2 bases and J by 2 bases, leaving 13 bases between them. DNA for the CDR3: TGCGCCAGCAGCTTTTCCGGGACAACGAACTATGGCTACACCTTC. Translation: CASSFSGTTNYGYTF.

The rearrangement links TRBV29-1 to TRBJ1-5; possibly TRBD1 for D (6 bases). With 4 bases removed from V and 10 bases from J, the gap between germline ends came to 20 bases. The CDR3 runs 14 residues. Germline-derived CDR1 and CDR2 are SQVTM and ANQGSEA. This CDR3 reads CSVAPRGSREPQHF. In nucleotides, the CDR3 is TGCAGCGTTGCCCCCAGGGGAAGCCGGGAACCCCAGCATTTT.

CDR3 DNA sequence: TGTGCCAGCAGCGTAGCTTCCCTAGCGGGAAGGCAAGAGACCCAGTACTTC. Translating gives CASSVASLAGRQETQYF. The chain carries TRBV9 and TRBJ2-5, with TRBD2 matching 9 bases. Germline V gene lookup returns CDR1 SGDLS and CDR2 YYNGEE. J lost 2 bases, V lost 0 bases, and 8 bases had no gene match. This CDR3 has 17 residues.

The CDR3 DNA is TGCGCCAGCAGCTCAGGACAGTCCTACGGAAACACCATATATTTT. Amino acids: CASSSGQSYGNTIYF. V is TRBV5-1 and J is TRBJ1-3; possibly TRBD1 for D (6 bases). The CDR3 totals 15 residues. The V end lost 3 bases, the J end lost 4 bases, and 14 bases lay between the germline ends. CDR1 and CDR2 (germline): SGHRS, YFSETQ.

The J gene is TRBJ1-2, the V gene TRBV19; D not resolved. V lost 3 bases and J lost 4, with 12 bases in between. The CDR3 contains 14 residues. The germline V gene encodes CDR1 LNHDA and CDR2 SQIVND (reference sequence). The CDR3 nucleotides read TGTGCCAGTAGTATTCAGCCCCGGGGCTATGGCTACACCTTC. Its translation: CASSIQPRGYGYTF.

For the CDR3, the DNA is TGTGCCAGCGCCCAGGGGGCAGGGAAGGATGGCTACACCTTC. Its translation: CASAQGAGKDGYTF. J is TRBJ1-2 and V is TRBV18; 8 bases map to TRBD1. Germline-derived CDR1 and CDR2 are KGHSH and LQKENI. The ends lost 8 bases at V and 6 bases at J; junction bases unmatched: 11. CDR3 length: 14 amino acids.

This clone is a singleton in its sample. The chain has TRBV11-2 and TRBJ2-7; no clear D gene. The CDR3 length is 12 residues. CDR1 is SGHAT, CDR2 FQNNGV, per germline. V dropped 5 bases and J dropped 5 bases, with 10 bases sitting between them. The CDR3 sequence is CASSAGVDEQYF. In DNA, the CDR3 is TGTGCCAGCAGCGCAGGCGTCGACGAGCAGTACTTC.

The chain has TRBV2 and TRBJ1-4, with 9 positions matching TRBD1. The CDR3 has 16 amino acids. The V gene's germline CDR1 is SNHLY and CDR2 FYNNEI. J lost 0 bases, V lost 6 bases, and 5 bases had no gene match. The CDR3 protein is CASRLQGAATNEKLFF. CDR3 bases: TGTGCCAGCAGACTACAGGGGGCAGCAACTAATGAAAAACTGTTTTTT.

This chain uses TRBV5-4 with TRBJ1-1; D is unclear. The germline gives CDR1 SGHNT, CDR2 YYREEE (reference sequence). The CDR3 is made up of 13 amino acids. Trimming removed 2 bases at V and 1 base at J, with 6 bases between. The DNA of the CDR3 is TGTGCCAGCAGCTTCCCTTCGAACACTGAAGCTTTCTTT. Residues: CASSFPSNTEAFF.

V is TRBV27 and J is TRBJ2-3; no definite D call. The CDR3 has 13 residues. The germline gives CDR1 MNHEY, CDR2 SMNVEV (reference sequence). The V gene lost 3 bases and the J gene lost 1 base, with 5 bases spanning the gap. CDR3 in DNA: TGTGCCAGCAGTTTTAGGGGCACAGATACGCAGTATTTT. The encoded protein is CASSFRGTDTQYF.

The chain combines TRBV19 with TRBJ1-5; a possible D gene is TRBD1 (6 bases). The V gene's germline CDR1 is LNHDA and CDR2 SQIVND (reference sequence). Trimming cost V 5 bases and J 2 bases, with 13 bases left between them. The CDR3 runs 15 residues. In DNA, the CDR3 is TGTGCCAGTAGTTACAGGGATGTGGGCAATCAGCCCCAGCATTTT. This encodes CASSYRDVGNQPQHF.

This chain joins TRBV7-2 and TRBJ2-7; weak D call: TRBD1 (6 bases). Looked up from germline, CDR1 is SGHTA and CDR2 is FQGNSA. The CDR3 spans 14 residues. V was cut by 1 base and J by 2 bases, with 9 bases left in between. This CDR3 reads CASSLGTATYEQYF. The CDR3 DNA is TGTGCCAGCAGCTTAGGGACAGCCACCTACGAGCAGTACTTC.

The CDR3 DNA sequence: TGCGCCAGCAGCCGCTCGGACCCGATGGAAGGAAATTCACCCCTCCACTTT. Translating it yields CASSRSDPMEGNSPLHF. The chain carries TRBV4-1 and TRBJ1-6; no definite D call. This CDR3 contains 17 residues. From germline, CDR1 is MGHRA and CDR2 YSYEKL. Trimming removed 4 bases at V and 7 bases at J, with 20 bases between.

J is TRBJ2-7 and V is TRBV27, with 7 bases that match TRBD2. Germline lookup yields CDR1 MNHEY and CDR2 SMNVEV (reference sequence). This CDR3 contains 13 residues. V was clipped by 5 bases and J by 4 bases; unmatched bases: 5. DNA for the CDR3: TGTGCCAGCAGTCGGCGGGAGATGTACGAGCAGTACTTC. Translation: CASSRREMYEQYF.